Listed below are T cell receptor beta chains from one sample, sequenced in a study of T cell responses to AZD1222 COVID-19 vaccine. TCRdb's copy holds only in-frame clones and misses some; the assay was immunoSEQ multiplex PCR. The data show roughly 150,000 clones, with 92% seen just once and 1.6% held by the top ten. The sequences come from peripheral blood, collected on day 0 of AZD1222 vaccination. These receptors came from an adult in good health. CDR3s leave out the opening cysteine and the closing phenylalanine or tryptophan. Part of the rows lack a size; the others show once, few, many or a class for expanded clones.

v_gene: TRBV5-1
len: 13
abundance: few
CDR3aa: ASSLTGAYNSPLH

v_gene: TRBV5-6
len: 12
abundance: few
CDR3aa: ASSLWGVNTEAF

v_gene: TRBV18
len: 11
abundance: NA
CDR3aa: ASSIGQQETQY

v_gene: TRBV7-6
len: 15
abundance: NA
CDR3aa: ASSLPDSSATNEKLF

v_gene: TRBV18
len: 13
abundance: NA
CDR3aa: ASSLTSSGDTEAF

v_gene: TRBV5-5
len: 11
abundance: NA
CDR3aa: ASSLHTNTEAF

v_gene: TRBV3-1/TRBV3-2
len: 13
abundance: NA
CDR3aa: ASSQGRDRARELF

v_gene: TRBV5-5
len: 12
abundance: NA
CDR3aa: ASSVGTGGETQY

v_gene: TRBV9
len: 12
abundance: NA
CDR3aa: ASSVEISTSEQY

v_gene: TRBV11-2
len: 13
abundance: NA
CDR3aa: ASSLTGALNYGYT

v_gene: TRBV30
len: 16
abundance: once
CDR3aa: AWTGQDELLSGANVLT

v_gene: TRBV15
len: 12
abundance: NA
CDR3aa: ATSSIVTSSPLH

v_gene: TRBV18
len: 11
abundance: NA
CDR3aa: ASSPGGIGWAF

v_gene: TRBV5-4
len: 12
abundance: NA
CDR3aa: ASSLATSGNEQF

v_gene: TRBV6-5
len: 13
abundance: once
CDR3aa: ASTLQRTTNEKLF

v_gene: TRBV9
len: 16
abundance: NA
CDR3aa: ASSRLFGQAGLSDTQY

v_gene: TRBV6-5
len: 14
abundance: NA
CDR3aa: ASSSPSGSALYEQY

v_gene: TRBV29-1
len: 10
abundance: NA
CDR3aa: SVAVDSQPQH

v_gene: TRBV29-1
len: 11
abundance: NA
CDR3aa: SVASAAFGEQY

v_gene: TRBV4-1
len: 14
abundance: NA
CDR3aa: ASSQVAGPPGETQY

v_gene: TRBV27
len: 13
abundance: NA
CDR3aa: ASTFHGQANSPLH

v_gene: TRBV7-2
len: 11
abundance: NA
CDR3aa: ASSGRTRDGYT

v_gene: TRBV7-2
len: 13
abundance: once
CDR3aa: ASSLALATRGEQF

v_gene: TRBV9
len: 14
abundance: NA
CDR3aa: ASSASSGRAGETQY

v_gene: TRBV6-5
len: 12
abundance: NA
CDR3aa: ASSSASNTGELF

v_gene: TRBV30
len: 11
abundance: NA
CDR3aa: AWDRISGNTIY

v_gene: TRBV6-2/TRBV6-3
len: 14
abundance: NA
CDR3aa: ASSYWGGVRNQPQH